The rows below give T cell receptor beta chains drawn from one sample of a study of CD8+ T cells in alopecia areata. Assay: immunoSEQ multiplex PCR; the TCRdb copy retains only in-frame clones and omits some. Among 150,000 to 200,000 clones, 50% to 75% were seen once, and the ten largest hold under 15%. Source: CD4+ T cells sorted from blood, taken at week 0. These receptors originate from a human donor with alopecia areata. CDR3s include the opening cysteine and the closing phenylalanine or tryptophan. A D gene is named only where the DNA matches it firmly. A clone size is listed for some rows: how often the clone was seen (once, few, many), or a class if it is expanded.

j_call,v_call,d_call,clone_size,cdr3_aa,cdr3_nt
TRBJ1-1,TRBV6-6,TRBD1,.,CASSYPGQGRTEAFF,TGTGCCAGCAGTTACCCGGGACAGGGACGAACTGAAGCTTTCTTT
TRBJ2-7,TRBV10-3,.,.,CAISESTRTYEQYF,TGTGCCATCAGTGAGTCGACCCGAACCTACGAGCAGTACTTC
TRBJ1-1,TRBV5-6,.,few,CASRWVENTEAFF,TGTGCCAGCAGATGGGTGGAGAACACTGAAGCTTTCTTT
TRBJ1-4,TRBV12-5,.,.,CASGLVAGAANEKLFF,TGTGCTAGTGGTTTGGTAGCGGGGGCCGCTAATGAAAAACTGTTTTTT
TRBJ1-3,TRBV30,.,few,CAWSSRSGNTIYF,TGTGCCTGGAGTTCGCGCTCTGGAAACACCATATATTTT
TRBJ2-2,TRBV30,TRBD1,.,CAWKWTGVNTGELFF,TGTGCCTGGAAGTGGACAGGGGTGAACACCGGGGAGCTGTTTTTT
TRBJ1-2,TRBV6-1,.,few,CASRDDSYNYGYTF,TGTGCCAGCAGAGACGACAGTTATAACTATGGCTACACCTTC
TRBJ1-1,TRBV18,.,.,CASSSTPSTEAFF,TGTGCCAGCTCAAGCACACCCTCCACTGAAGCTTTCTTT
TRBJ2-6,TRBV11-3,.,few,CASSPYTSGANVLTF,TGTGCCAGCAGCCCCTACACCTCTGGGGCCAACGTCCTGACTTTC
TRBJ2-5,TRBV7-9,.,.,CASSLGTWALETQYF,TGTGCCAGCAGCTTAGGTACCTGGGCGTTGGAGACCCAGTACTTC
TRBJ1-2,TRBV29-1,.,few,CSVEGGAGGGQSNLYGYTF,TGCAGCGTTGAAGGCGGCGCCGGAGGGGGGCAGAGTAACCTATATGGCTACACCTTC
TRBJ1-1,TRBV29-1,TRBD1,.,CSASQGANTEAFF,TGCAGCGCCTCACAGGGGGCGAACACTGAAGCTTTCTTT
TRBJ1-2,TRBV5-1,.,.,CASSLATAFYGYTF,TGCGCCAGCAGCTTGGCCACAGCCTTCTATGGCTACACCTTC
TRBJ2-1,TRBV7-3,TRBD2,.,CASSPSGGSNNEQFF,TGTGCCAGCAGCCCCTCGGGAGGGTCCAACAATGAGCAGTTCTTC
TRBJ1-6,TRBV10-3,.,once,CAIRRGQGNSPLHF,TGTGCCATCAGAAGAGGGCAGGGGAATTCACCCCTCCACTTT
TRBJ1-1,TRBV11-1,.,.,CASSFSPSTEAFF,TGTGCCAGCAGCTTCAGCCCCAGCACTGAAGCTTTCTTT
TRBJ2-2,TRBV29-1,TRBD2,.,CSVAGGGANTGELFF,TGCAGCGTTGCCGGCGGGGGGGCAAACACCGGGGAGCTGTTTTTT
TRBJ1-6,TRBV6-5,.,.,CASSYSVNGGSPLHF,TGTGCCAGCAGTTACTCGGTGAATGGAGGTTCACCCCTCCACTTT
TRBJ2-3,TRBV14,TRBD2,.,CASSPYRMGRETDTQYF,TGTGCCAGCAGCCCATACCGGATGGGGCGGGAGACAGATACGCAGTATTTT
TRBJ2-5,TRBV14,TRBD1,.,CASSQDRQHRGRAETQYF,TGTGCCAGCAGCCAAGATCGCCAACACAGGGGGCGCGCGGAGACCCAGTACTTC
TRBJ2-7,TRBV5-6,.,.,CASSLAHSYEQYF,TGTGCCAGCAGCTTGGCACACTCCTACGAGCAGTACTTC
TRBJ1-3,TRBV29-1,.,.,CSAATAGNTIYF,TGCAGCGCCGCCACGGCTGGAAACACCATATATTTT
TRBJ2-5,TRBV7-2,TRBD2,once,CASSLRSGGQETQYF,TGTGCCAGCAGCTTGCGTAGCGGGGGACAAGAGACCCAGTACTTC
TRBJ1-1,TRBV10-3,TRBD1,few,CASTGVNTEAFF,TGTGCCAGTACAGGGGTGAACACTGAAGCTTTCTTT
TRBJ1-5,TRBV23-1,.,.,CASSQDRVRPQHF,TGCGCCAGCAGTCAAGACCGGGTGAGGCCCCAGCATTTT
TRBJ2-3,TRBV4-1,TRBD2,.,CASSQDLRGGSTDTQYF,TGCGCCAGCAGCCAAGATCTACGGGGGGGGTCTACAGATACGCAGTATTTT
TRBJ2-5,TRBV11-2,.,.,CASSLDRRAETQYF,TGTGCCAGCAGCTTAGATCGCCGAGCCGAGACCCAGTACTTC
TRBJ1-5,TRBV2,.,many,CASSEAYGLYSNQPQHF,TGTGCCAGCAGTGAAGCGTATGGGTTATATAGCAATCAGCCCCAGCATTTT
TRBJ1-2,TRBV30,.,once,CAWSVSGYDGYTF,TGTGCCTGGAGTGTATCAGGGTATGATGGCTACACCTTC
TRBJ2-6,TRBV9,.,.,CASSASGANVLTF,TGTGCCAGCAGTGCCTCTGGGGCCAACGTCCTGACTTTC
TRBJ1-1,TRBV2,TRBD1,once,CASSAFQGAVEAFF,TGTGCCAGCAGTGCGTTCCAGGGGGCGGTTGAAGCTTTCTTT
TRBJ1-6,TRBV15,.,.,CATSRVGARNSPLHF,TGTGCCACCAGCAGAGTGGGGGCGCGTAATTCACCCCTCCACTTT
TRBJ2-7,TRBV27,TRBD1,.,CASTTRQGAYEQYF,TGTGCCAGCACTACCCGACAGGGGGCTTACGAGCAGTACTTC
TRBJ2-5,TRBV10-3,.,.,CAISDHQETQYF,TGTGCCATCAGTGACCACCAAGAGACCCAGTACTTC
TRBJ2-5,TRBV5-6,.,.,CASTRAETQYF,TGTGCCAGCACCCGGGCGGAGACCCAGTACTTC
TRBJ2-2,TRBV5-1,.,.,CASSLSSTGGELFF,TGCGCCAGCAGCTTGTCGTCGACAGGCGGGGAGCTGTTTTTT
TRBJ2-3,TRBV11-2,TRBD2,few,CAASSGGAADTQYF,TGTGCCGCGTCTAGCGGGGGGGCCGCAGATACGCAGTATTTT